This T cell receptor beta chain came from a study of shared clonotypes between healthy human individuals. Between the trimmed V and J ends, which lost 7 bases and 2 bases, there was a span of 17 bases. Germline CDR1 and CDR2: SGHAT and FQNNGV. This CDR3 has 15 residues. With unsorted samples, genomic DNA was obtained from some 100 million PBMCs. Generated by immunoSEQ multiplex PCR, the TCRdb table keeps only in-frame clones and is missing some. Counted here are about half a million clones, over 70% occurring once; the ten biggest clones make up 9.5% to 15%. Of note for this clone: A far larger clone differs by one base, so this is likely a read error.

The V call is TRBV11-2, the J call TRBJ1-2, with a weak D call TRBD1 (5 bases). Sequenced material: PBMCs. The TCR comes from a woman aged 40-49 years in good health. Some clones in this sample may be carry-over from other donors' samples. CDR3: CASTPFVGANYGYTF. In DNA form, the CDR3 reads TGTGCCAGCACCCCTTTCGTAGGGGCGAACTATGGCTACACCTTC.